Reported below is one T cell receptor (beta chain). This record belongs to a study of T cell changes during pregnancy in multiple sclerosis. The data were produced by immunoSEQ multiplex PCR, yet TCRdb's version contains in-frame clones alone and is incomplete. This repertoire shows 60,000 to 65,000 clones, roughly 91% found once; its top ten account for roughly 2.2%. The sample in question was peripheral blood, obtained in the second trimester of pregnancy. This receptor was identified in a female donor in good health, enrolled as a control in a pregnancy study.

Here the CDR3 reads CASSERQGGDEQFF. CDR3 bases: TGTGCCAGCAGTGAAAGACAGGGTGGGGATGAGCAGTTCTTC. V is TRBV2 and J is TRBJ2-1, with 7 nucleotides matching TRBD1. V lost 2 bases to trimming and J lost 8 bases; unmatched junction nucleotides: 6. Per the germline V gene, CDR1 is SNHLY and CDR2 is FYNNEI. This CDR3 contains 14 residues.